What follows are 11 T cell receptor beta chains derived from one specimen sequenced in a study of CXCR3-negative and CXCR3-positive naive CD8 T cells. The TRB libraries of cDNA were built by UMI-labeled 5' RACE. One entry per CDR3 protein, without DNA, is what TCRdb gives after re-calling the 5' RACE reads. The sample includes over 80,000 distinct CDR3 sequences. The sequenced sample consisted of naive CXCR3- CD8+ T cells from blood. The subset is: CD45RO-CCR7+CD27+CD95- naive CD8+ T cells lacking CXCR3 (TNR3-). Receptors originate from a human donor in good health. Some clones in this sample may be carry-over from other donors' samples.

The CDR3: CASSERSDTSTTDTQYF. The rearrangement uses TRBV10-1 and TRBJ2-3. Germline CDR1 is WNHNN and CDR2 is SYGVQD (reference sequence). The CDR3 has 17 residues.

The chain has TRBV21-1 and TRBJ2-7; TCRdb's D call of TRBD2 is untestable without DNA. TRBV21-1 has pseudogene status. CDR3 size: 16 residues. The CDR3 loop is CASSTFLGAHNRWQYF.

The V gene is TRBV20-1, the J gene TRBJ2-3. The germline gives CDR1 DFQATT, CDR2 SNEGSKA (reference sequence). CDR3 size: 16 residues. CDR3 residues: CSAREGATGMGDTQYF.

The chain combines TRBV9 with TRBJ1-2; TCRdb lists TRBD1, though no DNA is available to test this call. The CDR3 is 14 residues long. Germline lookup yields CDR1 SGDLS and CDR2 YYNGEE. The CDR3 here is CASSVGQGASGYTF. The variable domain in full, completed from reference TRBV9 and TRBJ1-2, reads DSGVTQTPKHLITATGQRVTLRCSPRSGDLSVYWYQQSLDQGLQFLIQYYNGEERAKGNILERFSAQQFPDLHSELNLSSLELGDSALYFCASSVGQGASGYTFGSGTRLTVV.

The J gene is TRBJ2-7, the V gene TRBV7-9; TCRdb calls TRBD1, which cannot be checked without DNA. This CDR3 is 18 amino acids long. Per the germline V gene, CDR1 is SEHNR and CDR2 is FQNEAQ (reference sequence). The CDR3 sequence is CASSISKGGTAPGYEQYF.

The V call is TRBV10-3, the J call TRBJ2-2; TCRdb's D gene call, TRBD1, goes unchecked for lack of DNA. This CDR3 comprises 16 residues. Germline V lookup: CDR1 ENHRY, CDR2 SYGVKD. The CDR3 loop is CAIKPGQEIYTGELFF.

This chain links TRBV29-1 with TRBJ1-3; TCRdb lists TRBD1, though no DNA is available to test this call. Germline V gene data show CDR1 as SQVTM and CDR2 as ANQGSEA. The CDR3 runs 12 residues. The CDR3 sequence: CSVTGIGDTIYF. Looking up the rest from reference TRBV29-1 and TRBJ1-3 gives the full variable domain: SAVISQKPSRDICQRGTSLTIQCQVDSQVTMMFWYRQQPGQSLTLIATANQGSEATYESGFVIDKFPISRPNLTFSTLTVSNMSPEDSSIYLCSVTGIGDTIYFGEGSWLTVV.

CDR3: CASSPQVTKNIQYF. The V call is TRBV12-3 or TRBV12-4, the J call TRBJ2-4. CDR3 length: 14 residues.

The chain recombines TRBV2 with TRBJ2-7; TCRdb calls TRBD1, which cannot be checked without DNA. Per germline, CDR1 SNHLY and CDR2 FYNNEI. The CDR3 sequence is 14 residues long. The CDR3 spells CASSGTEASYEQYF.

This chain uses TRBV29-1 with TRBJ2-3; TCRdb's assignment of TRBD2 cannot be checked, as there is no DNA. Looked up from germline, CDR1 is SQVTM and CDR2 is ANQGSEA. The CDR3 extends over 14 amino acids. The CDR3 is CSYTSGHSTDTQYF.

The chain combines TRBV7-8 with TRBJ2-5; the D call from TCRdb, TRBD1, cannot be confirmed without DNA. The germline CDR1 and CDR2 sequences are SGHVS and FQNEAQ. The CDR3 covers 15 residues. The CDR3 reads CASSLTRTGRETQYF.